This T cell receptor beta chain was recovered during a study of cytomegalovirus exposure and HLA in healthy donors (dated by TCRdb to 2016 to 2017). A note on the overall study: In an earlier analysis of some 610 of the donors, 276 Gb of sequence data and 100 million or so unique TCR beta sequences from 150 million to 200 million T cells were reported. Of the 300 to 400 genotyped donors, approximately 80% fell in the genetic ancestry cluster associated with self-reported Caucasian donors. On average, around 240,000 unique TCR beta nucleotide sequences were sequenced per donor among some 430 genotyped donors of the cohort, with roughly 20% of those sequences being non-productive. To decide whether each TCR beta V gene segment behaved as functional or pseudogenic, an earlier analysis of some 600 of the donors relied on high-throughput TCR beta sequencing. A later genetic analysis used genome-wide SNP genotypes for about three fifths of the roughly 700 donors, treating that subset as a discovery cohort. A later analysis re-examined previously published TCR beta repertoires from hundreds of donors and added high-resolution HLA genotyping to investigate patterns of TCR occurrence. Rather than using new phenotypic data, the later analysis identified candidate immune exposures from TCR beta sequences and from how often those sequences occurred across donors. Both class I and class II loci were covered by HLA typing, at four-digit resolution. A separate validation cohort of 100 to 150 different subjects was used in addition to the 666-subject first cohort. Because of strong linkage in the cohort, roughly five DR-DQ haplotypes were treated as single units for association and clustering. The study was designed to test whether signatures of past pathogen exposure could be identified by cataloging public T cell receptors. Using immunosequencing, the study profiled T cell repertoires from about 610 subjects and related those repertoires to cytomegalovirus serostatus. Every discovery cohort repertoire had been produced on one sequencing platform. Roughly 300 gigabases of sequencing data and around 85 million unique TCR sequences made up an early release that covered roughly 670 HLA-typed donors. Donor age, sex, ethnicity and CMV serostatus were compiled alongside the repertoire data. To predict cytomegalovirus infection status, the study brought together high-throughput TCR immunosequencing, statistical association of individual TCRs with disease status, and machine learning. The number of donors typed differed by locus, with about 629-630 for A, B, C, DRB1 and DQB1, around 500 for DQA1, under 610 for DPA1, and around 460 for DPB1. What the authors observed across the whole study: A later genetic analysis reported fewer N-insertions in productive TCRs among donors in an Asian-associated ancestry cluster than the 666-donor mean. According to the authors, the approach could potentially be generalized to other disease states and immunological phenotypes. This cohort had only TCR beta chains sequenced, and the lack of alpha or paired-chain data limited which features could be detected. In both the original and validation cohorts, the classifier was reported to diagnose cytomegalovirus status with high specificity and sensitivity. HLA typing was unavailable for some donors at each locus, so association tests used only the typed subset. Because counts were too low, roughly 18 rarely observed V segments, including chromosome 9 orphons, were left out of the earlier analysis of several hundred of the donors. In vitro tests confirmed that a few of the cytomegalovirus-associated TCR beta chains recognize cytomegalovirus antigens. According to a later analysis, parvovirus B19, influenza, CMV and Epstein-Barr virus appeared linked to several top co-occurrence clusters. Most TCR sequences were observed very rarely across donors, whereas some public TCRs were present in many individuals. Compared with equally common non-associated chains, HLA-associated TCR beta chains in a later analysis were more clonally expanded and had lower generation probabilities. Sequencing depth was assumed to be roughly uniform across donors in the presence/absence analyses, though that assumption may not hold. In a later genetic analysis, a missense DCLRE1C variant was associated with V-gene and J-gene trimming of TCR beta chains, and the association was replicated in an independent cohort. A further reported finding was that TCR beta sequences accurately predicted the HLA-A and HLA-B alleles for most subjects in the first cohort. In a later analysis, TCR association rates were found to vary across HLA loci, with the most associated TCRs seen for DRB1 alleles and the fewest for HLA-C alleles. Strong co-occurrence of HLA alleles, especially DR and DQ, made assigning TCR associations to individual alleles difficult. In a later analysis, most CMV-associated TCR beta chains were found to appear HLA-restricted, with HLA associations seemingly driven largely by CMV exposure. Broadly in line with IMGT annotations, most TCR beta V segments showed up in productive rearrangements about 87% or about 30% of the time in an earlier analysis of about 500 of the donors. A total of 150 to 200 TCR beta chains were listed by the study as associated with cytomegalovirus. Specific HLA alleles were associated with 16,951 TCR beta sequences at a false discovery rate of 0.05 in a later analysis. Correlated functional status among segregating V segments might reflect linkage disequilibrium, but an unknown experimental factor could not be ruled out. A group of highly shared sequence variants was considered likely to be a technical artifact of the sequencing pipeline. For the cohort, immune exposure information was limited to CMV serostatus. Some IMGT-functional V segments, including TRBV6-2 and TRBV6-3, could not be distinguished by the 87-base-pair reads and were therefore excluded.

Reading from cysteine to phenylalanine, the CDR3 counts 12 amino acids. This entry keeps only the CDR3 DNA: 36 bases, framed from base 1. The germline ends are 7 bases apart after V is trimmed by 5 bases and J by 2 bases. The germline V gene encodes CDR1 SGHNT and CDR2 YENEEA. As to this clone: Its antigen remains unidentified. No per-base quality is available; no much larger clone lies one base away.

Library construction relied on the immunoSEQ multiplex PCR assay. For the multiplex PCR, a mixture combining 60 forward primers for TCR Vbeta segments and 13 reverse primers for TCR Jbeta segments was used. The CDR3 region of rearranged TCR beta genes was amplified from genomic DNA by a multiplex PCR assay. Amplified TCR beta libraries were sequenced as 87-base-pair reads on the Illumina HiSeq System. On the study's bioinformatics: A later analysis tallied 75 million to 95 million unique TCR beta chains across the 700 or so repertoires, and approximately 9.9 million of those chains were shared by two or more donors. Raw reads were error-corrected and collapsed into unique sequences by a nearest-neighbor algorithm in which closely related sequences were merged to remove PCR and sequencing errors. Alignment of CDR3 sequences to IMGT reference sequences was used to assign V, D and J gene segments. For a sequence to be retained, a match of at least six nucleotides to both a V gene segment and a J gene segment was required. A rearrangement was called productive if the CDR3 had no stop codons and remained in frame with V and J, and every other rearrangement was called non-productive. Following IMGT convention, CDR3 was defined as the stretch from the second conserved V-encoded cysteine to the conserved J-encoded phenylalanine. The earlier analysis of about 500 of the donors excluded sequences that lacked an unambiguous match to a single V gene segment. In an earlier analysis of several hundred of the donors, V segments were called functional above 56.7% productive rearrangements and were called segregating when the between-donor standard deviation exceeded 5%. To diagnose cytomegalovirus status from the catalog of TCR beta chain sequences, a statistical classification framework was built. In a later analysis, TCR nucleotide sequences were compared against IMGT/GENE-DB human TR gene sequences so that V and J genes could be assigned. A later analysis assigned CDR3 sequences and most-parsimonious VDJ recombination scenarios with the TCRdist pipeline. In a later analysis, every TCR beta chain was defined by the combination of its CDR3 amino acid sequence and its V-gene family, and reads without a unique V-gene family were dropped. A later analysis removed 550 to 700 highly shared, low-generation-probability nucleotide sequences to deal with suspected cross-contamination and a sequencing artifact. For each public chain, a later analysis derived a clonal expansion index from normalized ranks of inferred template counts within each repertoire. Generation probabilities in a later analysis came from a VDJ recombination model fitted to out-of-frame rearrangements, and those results were checked against IGoR. In a later analysis, TCR-TCR, TCR-HLA and TCR-CMV co-occurrence was scored with hypergeometric tests, and a repertoire-size bias correction was applied to TCR pairs. In a later analysis, false discovery rates were estimated by permuting HLA or CMV assignments 20 times. A later analysis grouped co-occurring TCRs with DBSCAN, adding TCRdist sequence similarity when clustering within HLA-allele-positive subsets. Co-occurrence clustering excluded repertoires with fewer than 30,000 or more than 120,000 public chains, plus five with anomalous nucleotide sharing. TCRdb retrieved this table from immuneACCESS and kept in-frame rearrangements only. Not all clones are present; in checked studies, unresolved V genes account for under half, and no reason is known for the remainder. V and J calls and clone size are those listed in that table; D and trimming were worked out from the DNA. The sample includes under 150,000 clones, with nearly 85% observed a single time. The ten top clones hold roughly 1.2% of the sample.

In total, just over 650 healthy bone marrow donors made up the cohort. At the time of sampling, every cohort member was nominally healthy, though immune exposures that went unrecorded were likely present. The donor was CMV seronegative and belonged to the group of 352 seronegative cohort members. Every donor gave a peripheral blood sample, and the peripheral blood mononuclear cells from that sample were used for TCR beta sequencing. The Qiagen DNeasy Blood Extraction Kit was used to extract genomic DNA from the blood cell samples. This receptor chain uses TRBV11-3 and TRBJ2-7, with no confidently assigned D gene. Sequenced sample: PBMCs. This receptor was obtained from a boy between 5 and 17 years old in good health and CMV-seronegative. The CDR3 reads as follows: CASSPRAYEQYF. At the DNA level, the sequence is TGTGCCAGCAGCCCCCGGGCCTACGAGCAGTACTTC.